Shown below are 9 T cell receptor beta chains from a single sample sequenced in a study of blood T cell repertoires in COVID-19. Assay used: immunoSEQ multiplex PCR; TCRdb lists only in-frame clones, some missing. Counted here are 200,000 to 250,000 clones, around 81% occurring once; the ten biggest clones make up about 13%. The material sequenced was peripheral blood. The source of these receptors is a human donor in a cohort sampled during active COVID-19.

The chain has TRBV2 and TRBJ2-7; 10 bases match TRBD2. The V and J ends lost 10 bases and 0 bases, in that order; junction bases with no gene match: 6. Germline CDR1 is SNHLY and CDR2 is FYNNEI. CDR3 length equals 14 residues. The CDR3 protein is CAIPGTSDSYEQYF. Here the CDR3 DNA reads TGTGCCATCCCCGGGACTAGCGACTCCTACGAGCAGTACTTC. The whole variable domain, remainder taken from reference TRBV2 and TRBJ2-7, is EPEVTQTPSHQVTQMGQEVILRCVPISNHLYFYWYRQILGQKVEFLVSFYNNEISEKSEIFDDQFSVERPDGSNFTLKIRSTKLEDSAMYFCAIPGTSDSYEQYFGPGTRLTVT.

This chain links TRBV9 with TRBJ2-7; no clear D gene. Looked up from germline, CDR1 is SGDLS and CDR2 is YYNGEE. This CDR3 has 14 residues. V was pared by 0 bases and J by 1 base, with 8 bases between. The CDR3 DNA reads TGTGCCAGCAGCGTAGGAGTCCCTTCCTACGAGCAGTACTTC. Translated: CASSVGVPSYEQYF.

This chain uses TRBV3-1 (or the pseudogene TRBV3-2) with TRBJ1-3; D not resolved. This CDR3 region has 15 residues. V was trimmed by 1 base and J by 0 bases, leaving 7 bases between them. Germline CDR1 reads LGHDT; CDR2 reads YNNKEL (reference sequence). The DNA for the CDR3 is TGTGCCAGCAGCCAAGGTAGTCGCTCTGGAAACACCATATATTTT. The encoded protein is CASSQGSRSGNTIYF.

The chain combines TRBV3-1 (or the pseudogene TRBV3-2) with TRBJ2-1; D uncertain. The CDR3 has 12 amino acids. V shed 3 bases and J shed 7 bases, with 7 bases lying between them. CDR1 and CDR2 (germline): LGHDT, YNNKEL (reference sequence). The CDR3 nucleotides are TGTGCCAGCAGCCAGCGATGGAATGAGCAGTTCTTC. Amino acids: CASSQRWNEQFF.

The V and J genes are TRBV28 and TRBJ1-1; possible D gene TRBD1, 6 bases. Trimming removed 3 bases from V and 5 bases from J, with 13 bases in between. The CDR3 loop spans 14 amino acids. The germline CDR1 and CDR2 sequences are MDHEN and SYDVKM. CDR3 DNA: TGTGCCAGCAGTTTTGGGCAGGGGCGAACTGAAGCTTTCTTT. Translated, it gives CASSFGQGRTEAFF.

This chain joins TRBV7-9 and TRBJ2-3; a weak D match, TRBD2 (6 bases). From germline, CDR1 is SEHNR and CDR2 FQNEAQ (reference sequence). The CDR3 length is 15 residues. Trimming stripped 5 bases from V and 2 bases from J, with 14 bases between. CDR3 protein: CASSPPRGTTDTQYF. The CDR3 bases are TGTGCCAGCAGCCCACCCCGGGGGACCACAGATACGCAGTATTTT.

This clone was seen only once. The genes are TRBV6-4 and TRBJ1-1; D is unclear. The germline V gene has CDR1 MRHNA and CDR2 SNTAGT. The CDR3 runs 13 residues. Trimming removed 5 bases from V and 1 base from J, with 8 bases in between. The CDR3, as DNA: TGTGCCAGCAGTCCACGGGAGAACACTGAAGCTTTCTTT. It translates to CASSPRENTEAFF.

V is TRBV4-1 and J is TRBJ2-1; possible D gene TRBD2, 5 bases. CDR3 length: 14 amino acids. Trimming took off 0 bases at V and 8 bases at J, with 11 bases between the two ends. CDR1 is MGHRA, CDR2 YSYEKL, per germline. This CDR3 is CASSQEAGLDEQFF. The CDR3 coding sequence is TGCGCCAGCAGCCAAGAAGCAGGACTCGATGAGCAGTTCTTC.

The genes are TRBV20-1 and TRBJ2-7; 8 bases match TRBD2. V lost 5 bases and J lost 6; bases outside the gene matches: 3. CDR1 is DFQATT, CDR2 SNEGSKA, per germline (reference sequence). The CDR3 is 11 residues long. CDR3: CSAPAGVEQYF. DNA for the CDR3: TGCAGTGCTCCAGCGGGAGTCGAGCAGTACTTC.